This paragraph covers one TCR beta chain sequence. CDR1 is SGHRS and CDR2 is YFSETQ in the germline V gene. The CDR3 spans 16 residues. J was trimmed by 4 bases and V by 4 bases; bases with no gene match: 9. The data stem from a study of blood T cell repertoires in COVID-19. Study in general: Whether acute or convalescent, the COVID-19 samples came from the United States, Italy and Spain. PBMCs, B-cell-depleted T cells, or T cells were the source of the cDNA or gDNA that made up the material.

Original data processing: From reference gene primer amplification, estimates of nucleated cell counts were derived. TCRdb's table, derived via immunoSEQ multiplex PCR, lists solely in-frame clones and lacks some. V, J and clone size derive from that table, while D and trimming were established from the DNA sequence. The sample records some 100,000 clones, about nine tenths being singletons. Sequencing was carried out using peripheral blood. This receptor was identified in a man in his fifties with acute or convalescent COVID-19. The chain employs TRBV5-1 and TRBJ2-1; TRBD2 agrees at 9 bases. The CDR3 sequence is CASSRGREGRYNEQFF. The CDR3 region has the DNA TGCGCCAGCAGCAGGGGGCGGGAGGGCCGATACAATGAGCAGTTCTTC.